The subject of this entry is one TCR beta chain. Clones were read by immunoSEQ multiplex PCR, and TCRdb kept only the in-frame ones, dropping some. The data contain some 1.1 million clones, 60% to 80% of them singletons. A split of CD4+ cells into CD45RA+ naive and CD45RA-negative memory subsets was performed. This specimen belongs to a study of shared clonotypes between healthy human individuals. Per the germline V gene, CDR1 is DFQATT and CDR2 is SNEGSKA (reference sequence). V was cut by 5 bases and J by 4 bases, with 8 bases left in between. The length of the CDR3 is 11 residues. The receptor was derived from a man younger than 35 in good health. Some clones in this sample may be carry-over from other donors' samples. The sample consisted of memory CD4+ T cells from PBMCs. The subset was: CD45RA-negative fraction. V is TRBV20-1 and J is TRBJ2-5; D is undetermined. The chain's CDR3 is CSAGERETQYF. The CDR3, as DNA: TGCAGTGCTGGGGAACGAGAGACCCAGTACTTC.